Shown below are 5 T cell receptor beta chains from a single sample sequenced in a study of blood T cell repertoires in COVID-19. Sequencing was performed with immunoSEQ multiplex PCR; in TCRdb, only in-frame clones are kept and a portion is missing. The sample has 250,000 to 300,000 clones, 85% to 90% seen once. Sample: peripheral blood. These receptors came from a woman aged 40 to 50 who had recovered from COVID-19.

Here the CDR3 reads CASSPGPSSYGYTF. For the CDR3, the DNA is TGTGCCAGCAGCCCGGGTCCCTCTTCATATGGCTACACCTTC. The V and J genes are TRBV11-2 and TRBJ1-2; D is unclear. The ends were cut back, 5 bases at V and 5 bases at J, with 15 bases in the middle. Germline lookup yields CDR1 SGHAT and CDR2 FQNNGV. The CDR3 runs to 14 residues.

The chain links TRBV10-1 to TRBJ2-7; D gene ambiguous. The ends were cut back, 0 bases at V and 0 bases at J, with 9 bases in the middle. Germline CDR1 and CDR2: WNHNN and SYGVQD (reference sequence). This CDR3 has 15 amino acids. The CDR3 bases are TGCGCCAGCAGTGAGTCGGGCTCGCCCTCCTACGAGCAGTACTTC. Encoded protein: CASSESGSPSYEQYF.

V usage is TRBV7-9 and J usage is TRBJ2-5; tentative D call: TRBD1 (5 bases). The CDR3 runs 14 residues. CDR1 is SEHNR and CDR2 is FQNEAQ in the germline V gene (reference sequence). V dropped 2 bases and J dropped 7 bases, with 14 bases sitting between them. The CDR3 DNA reads as TGTGCCAGCAGCTTACCCGTGGGGCTGGGGACCCAGTACTTC. It is translated as CASSLPVGLGTQYF.

The chain employs TRBV7-2 and TRBJ1-3; the D gene is possibly TRBD1 (5 bases). This CDR3 has 17 amino acids. Germline CDR1 and CDR2: SGHTA and FQGNSA. The germline V and J ends were trimmed by 3 bases and 0 bases, with 15 bases remaining between them. The CDR3, as DNA: TGTGCCAGCAGCTTGGAAGGGGCGCCAAGCTCTGGAAACACCATATATTTT. As protein: CASSLEGAPSSGNTIYF. The variable domain in full, with the rest retrieved from reference TRBV7-2 and TRBJ1-3, is GAGVSQSPSNKVTEKGKDVELRCDPISGHTALYWYRQSLGQGLEFLIYFQGNSAPDKSGLPSDRFSAERTGGSVSTLTIQRTQQEDSAVYLCASSLEGAPSSGNTIYFGEGSWLTVV.

The chain uses TRBV18 and TRBJ1-3, with D possibly matching TRBD1 (6 bases). V was shortened by 4 bases and J by 4 bases, with 14 bases between the two germline ends. CDR1 is KGHSH and CDR2 is LQKENI in the germline V gene. The CDR3 runs to 15 residues. For the CDR3, the DNA is TGTGCCAGCTCACTTTCTTACAGGGCCGGAAACACCATATATTTT. Protein sequence: CASSLSYRAGNTIYF.